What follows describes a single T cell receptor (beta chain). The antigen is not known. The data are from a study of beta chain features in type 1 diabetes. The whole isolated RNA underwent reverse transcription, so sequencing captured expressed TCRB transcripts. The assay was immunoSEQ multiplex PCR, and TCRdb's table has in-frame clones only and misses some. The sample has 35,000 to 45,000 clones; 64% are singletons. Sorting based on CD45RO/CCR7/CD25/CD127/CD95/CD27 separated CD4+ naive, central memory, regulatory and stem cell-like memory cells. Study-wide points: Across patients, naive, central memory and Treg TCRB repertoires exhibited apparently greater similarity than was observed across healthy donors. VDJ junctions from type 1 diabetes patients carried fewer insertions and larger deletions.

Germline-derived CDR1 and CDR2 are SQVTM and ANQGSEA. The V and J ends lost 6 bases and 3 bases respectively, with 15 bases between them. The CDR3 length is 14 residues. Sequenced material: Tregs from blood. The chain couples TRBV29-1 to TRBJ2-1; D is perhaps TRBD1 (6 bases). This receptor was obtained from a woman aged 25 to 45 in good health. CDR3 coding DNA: TGCAGCGTCCGACAGCAGGGGTTCTACAATGAGCAGTTCTTC. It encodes CSVRQQGFYNEQFF.